The clone carrying this TCR beta chain turned up a few times. No antigen is known for it. The data are from a study of T-cell memory formation after mild COVID-19. About the research overall: Largely, the TCR clusters proved donor specific.

The authors produced TCR alpha and TCR beta cDNA libraries with sample barcodes and UMIs by 5'RACE using constant-segment primers. TCRdb analysed the 5' RACE reads with MiXCR anew, one entry per CDR3 protein. The sample has approximately 250,000 distinct CDR3 sequences; 16% are singletons. The CDR3 has 13 residues. V lost 1 base to trimming and J lost 5 bases; unmatched junction nucleotides: 0. Germline CDR1 is MGHRA and CDR2 is YSYEKL. Study-level points and caveats: Pre-infection memory held some responding clones, suggesting pre-existing cross-reactive T cells responded. Contracting clones from day 15 to 85 showed balanced CD4/CD8; later expanders favored CD4+.

The sequencing input was PBMCs or a T cell subset sorted from them (not recorded which). This TCR came from a young man who had mild COVID-19 (a few samples of this study predate the infection). Cell type and time point are not known. The V and J genes are TRBV4-1 and TRBJ2-7; 9 bases are shared with TRBD1. This CDR3 reads CASSQGQGDEQYV. The CDR3 nucleotides read TGCGCCAGCAGCCAAGGACAGGGGGACGAGCAGTACGTC.